This T cell receptor beta chain emerged from a study of cytomegalovirus exposure and HLA in healthy donors. CDR3 length: 16 residues. In germline, CDR1 is LGHNA, CDR2 YSLEER. V lost 0 bases and J lost 6, with 18 bases in between. Regarding this clone: In the same sample, other DNA sequences code for this CDR3.

Healthy bone marrow donors supplied every sample. Both 60 Vbeta primers and 13 Jbeta primers went into the PCR. TCRdb keeps only in-frame clones here, not all; method: immunoSEQ multiplex PCR. This table holds around 64,000 clones. V and J are TRBV4-3 and TRBJ2-7, with D perhaps TRBD2 (6 bases). The source of this sequence is a female donor in good health and CMV-seropositive. Specimen: PBMCs. CDR3 coding DNA: TGCGCCAGCAGCCAAGATCTAGGAGGAGGGTTGCTCGAGCAGTACTTC. Amino acids: CASSQDLGGGLLEQYF.